This T cell receptor beta chain originates from a study of early T cells in non-severe SARS-CoV-2 infection. This clonotype occurred a few times. The J segment lost 7 bases and the V segment lost 6 bases, leaving 19 bases of the junction unmatched. The CDR3 covers 17 residues. The germline V gene encodes CDR1 DFQATT and CDR2 SNEGSKA (reference sequence). MiXCR, applied by TCRdb to the 5' RACE reads, yields one record per CDR3 protein. Here the sample spans about 60,000 distinct CDR3 sequences, roughly a tenth being singletons. The sequence came from an adult who was a healthcare worker with PCR-confirmed SARS-CoV-2 infection or an uninfected control (not recorded which). The sample comprised whole blood. This chain joins TRBV20-1 and TRBJ2-1; 9 nucleotides match TRBD2. CDR3 protein: CSAKPGASGAYRNEQFF. In nucleotides, the CDR3 is TGCAGTGCAAAACCCGGGGCTAGCGGGGCTTATCGTAATGAGCAGTTCTTC.